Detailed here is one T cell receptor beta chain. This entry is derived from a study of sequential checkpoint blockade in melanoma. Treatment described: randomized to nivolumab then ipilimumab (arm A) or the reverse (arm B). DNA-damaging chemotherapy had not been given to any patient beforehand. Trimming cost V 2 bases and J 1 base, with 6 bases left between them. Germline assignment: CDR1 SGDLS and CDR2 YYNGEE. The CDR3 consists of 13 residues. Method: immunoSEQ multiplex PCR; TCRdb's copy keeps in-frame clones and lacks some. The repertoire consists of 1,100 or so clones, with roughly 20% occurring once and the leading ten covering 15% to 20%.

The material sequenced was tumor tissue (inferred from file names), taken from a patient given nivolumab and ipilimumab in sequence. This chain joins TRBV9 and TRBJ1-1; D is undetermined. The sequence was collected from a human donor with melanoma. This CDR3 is CASSVSANTEAFF. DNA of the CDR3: TGTGCCAGCAGCGTCAGCGCGAACACTGAAGCTTTCTTT.